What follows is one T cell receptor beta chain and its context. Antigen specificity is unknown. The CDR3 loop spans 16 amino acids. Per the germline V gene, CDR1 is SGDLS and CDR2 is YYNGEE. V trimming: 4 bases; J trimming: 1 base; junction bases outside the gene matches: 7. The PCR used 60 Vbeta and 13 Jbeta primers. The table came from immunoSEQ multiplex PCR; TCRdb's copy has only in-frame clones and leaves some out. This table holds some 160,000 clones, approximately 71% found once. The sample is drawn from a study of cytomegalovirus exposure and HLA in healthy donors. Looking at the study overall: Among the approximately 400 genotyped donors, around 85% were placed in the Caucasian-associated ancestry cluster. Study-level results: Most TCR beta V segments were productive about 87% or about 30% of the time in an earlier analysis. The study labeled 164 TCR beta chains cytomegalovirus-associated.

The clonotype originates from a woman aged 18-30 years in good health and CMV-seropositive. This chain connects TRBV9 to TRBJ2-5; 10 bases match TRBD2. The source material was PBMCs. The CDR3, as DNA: TGTGCCAGCAGCCCGTTAGCGGGGGGCCCCCAAGAGACCCAGTACTTC. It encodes CASSPLAGGPQETQYF. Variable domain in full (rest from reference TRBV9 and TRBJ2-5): DSGVTQTPKHLITATGQRVTLRCSPRSGDLSVYWYQQSLDQGLQFLIQYYNGEERAKGNILERFSAQQFPDLHSELNLSSLELGDSALYFCASSPLAGGPQETQYFGPGTRLLVL.